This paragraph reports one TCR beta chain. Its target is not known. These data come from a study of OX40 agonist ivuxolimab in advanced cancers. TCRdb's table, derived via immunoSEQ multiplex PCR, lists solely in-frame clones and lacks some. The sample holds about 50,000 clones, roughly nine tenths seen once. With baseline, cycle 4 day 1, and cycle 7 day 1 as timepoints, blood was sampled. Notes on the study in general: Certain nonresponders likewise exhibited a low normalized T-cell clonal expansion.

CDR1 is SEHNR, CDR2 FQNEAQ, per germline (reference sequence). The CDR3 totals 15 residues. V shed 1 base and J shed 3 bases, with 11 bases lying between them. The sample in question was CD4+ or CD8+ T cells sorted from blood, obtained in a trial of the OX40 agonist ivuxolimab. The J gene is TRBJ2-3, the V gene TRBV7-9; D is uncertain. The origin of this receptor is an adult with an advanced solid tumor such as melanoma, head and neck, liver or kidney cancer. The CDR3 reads CASSLVGFGTDTQYF. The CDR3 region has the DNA TGTGCCAGCAGCTTAGTGGGTTTTGGGACAGATACGCAGTATTTT.